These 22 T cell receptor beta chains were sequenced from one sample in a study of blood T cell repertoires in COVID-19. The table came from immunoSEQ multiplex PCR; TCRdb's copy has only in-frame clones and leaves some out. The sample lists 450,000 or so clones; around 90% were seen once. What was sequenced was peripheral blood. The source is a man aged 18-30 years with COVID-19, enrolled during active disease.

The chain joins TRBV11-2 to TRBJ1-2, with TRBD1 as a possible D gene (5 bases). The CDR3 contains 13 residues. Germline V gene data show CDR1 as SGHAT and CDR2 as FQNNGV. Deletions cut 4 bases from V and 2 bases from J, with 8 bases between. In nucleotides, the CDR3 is TGTGCCAGCAGCTCGACAGTGAACTATGGCTACACCTTC. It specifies CASSSTVNYGYTF.

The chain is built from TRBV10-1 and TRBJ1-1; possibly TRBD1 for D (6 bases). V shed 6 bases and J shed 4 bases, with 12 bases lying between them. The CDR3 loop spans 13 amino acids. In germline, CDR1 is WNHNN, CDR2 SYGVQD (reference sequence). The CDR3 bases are TGCGCCAGCAGCGCACAGGGCAGCACTGAAGCTTTCTTT. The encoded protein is CASSAQGSTEAFF.

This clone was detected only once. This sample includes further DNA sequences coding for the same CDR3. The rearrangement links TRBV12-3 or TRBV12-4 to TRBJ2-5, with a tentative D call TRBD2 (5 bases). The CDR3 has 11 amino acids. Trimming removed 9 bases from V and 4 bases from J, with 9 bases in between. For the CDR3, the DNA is TGTGCCAGTAGCCGGGGAGAGACCCAGTACTTC. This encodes CASSRGETQYF.

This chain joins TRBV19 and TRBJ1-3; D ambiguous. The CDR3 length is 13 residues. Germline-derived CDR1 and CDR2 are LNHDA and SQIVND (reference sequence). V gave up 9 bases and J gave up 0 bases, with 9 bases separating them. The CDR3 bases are TGTGCCAGCCTTGAGGTCTCTGGAAACACCATATATTTT. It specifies CASLEVSGNTIYF.

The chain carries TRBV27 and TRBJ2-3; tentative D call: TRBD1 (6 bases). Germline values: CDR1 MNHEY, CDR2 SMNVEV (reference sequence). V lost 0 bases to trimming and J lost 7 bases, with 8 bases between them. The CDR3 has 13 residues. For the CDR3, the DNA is TGTGCCAGCAGTTTATCCAGGGGCCATACGCAGTATTTT. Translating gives CASSLSRGHTQYF.

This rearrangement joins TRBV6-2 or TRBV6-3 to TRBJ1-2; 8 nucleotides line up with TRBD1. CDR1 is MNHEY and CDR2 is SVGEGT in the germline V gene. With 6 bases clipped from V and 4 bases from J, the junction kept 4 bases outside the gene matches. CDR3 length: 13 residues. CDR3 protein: CASSQTGAYGYTF. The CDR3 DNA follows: TGTGCCAGCAGCCAGACAGGGGCCTATGGCTACACCTTC.

CDR3 sequence: CASSEARGVLETQYF. The CDR3 bases are TGTGCCAGCAGTGAAGCGCGGGGGGTTCTGGAGACCCAGTACTTC. The chain carries TRBV6-1 and TRBJ2-5, with 8 nucleotides matching TRBD2. With V trimmed by 0 bases and J by 5 bases, 5 bases remained unmatched. Germline CDR1 is MNHNS and CDR2 is SASEGT. CDR3 length equals 15 residues.

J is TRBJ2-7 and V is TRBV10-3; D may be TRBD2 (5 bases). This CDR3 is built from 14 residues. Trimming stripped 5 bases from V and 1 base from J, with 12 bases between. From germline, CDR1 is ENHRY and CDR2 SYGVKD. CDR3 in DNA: TGTGCCATCAGTCCGGGAAGAGCATCCTACGAGCAGTACTTC. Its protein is CAISPGRASYEQYF.

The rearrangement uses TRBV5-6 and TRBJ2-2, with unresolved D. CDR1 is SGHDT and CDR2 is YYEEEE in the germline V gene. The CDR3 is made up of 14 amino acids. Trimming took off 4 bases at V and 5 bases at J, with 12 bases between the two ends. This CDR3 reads CASSPRLTTGELFF. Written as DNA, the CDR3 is TGTGCCAGCAGCCCACGATTGACTACCGGGGAGCTGTTTTTT.

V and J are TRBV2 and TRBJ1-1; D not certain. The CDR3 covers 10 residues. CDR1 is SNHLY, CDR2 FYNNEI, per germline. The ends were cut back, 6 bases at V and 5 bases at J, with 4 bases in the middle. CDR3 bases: TGTGCCAGCAGACAGACTGAAGCTTTCTTT. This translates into CASRQTEAFF.

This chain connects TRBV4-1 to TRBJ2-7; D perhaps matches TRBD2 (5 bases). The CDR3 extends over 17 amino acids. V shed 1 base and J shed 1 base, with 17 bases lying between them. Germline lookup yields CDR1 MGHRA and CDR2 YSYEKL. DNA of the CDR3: TGCGCCAGCAGCCAAGGGCCCCTAGCACCTTCTTCCTACGAGCAGTACTTC. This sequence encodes CASSQGPLAPSSYEQYF.

CDR3 sequence (DNA): TGCGCCAGCAGCCTCGATAGTGCGGGAGGCTACGAGCAGTACTTC. Translation gives CASSLDSAGGYEQYF. The rearrangement joins TRBV4-1 to TRBJ2-7, with 8 nucleotides matching TRBD2. The CDR3 runs to 15 residues. After removal of 4 bases from V and 3 bases from J, the junction contained 8 bases not matched to a gene. Germline V CDR1 and CDR2: MGHRA, YSYEKL.

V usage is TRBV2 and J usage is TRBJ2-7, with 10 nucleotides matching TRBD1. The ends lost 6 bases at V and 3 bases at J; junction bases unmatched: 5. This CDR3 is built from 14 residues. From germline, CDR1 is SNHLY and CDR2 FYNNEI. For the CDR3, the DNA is TGTGCCAGCAGAGAGGGACAGGGGAGCTACGAGCAGTACTTC. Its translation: CASREGQGSYEQYF. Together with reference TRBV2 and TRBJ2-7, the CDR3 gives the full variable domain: EPEVTQTPSHQVTQMGQEVILRCVPISNHLYFYWYRQILGQKVEFLVSFYNNEISEKSEIFDDQFSVERPDGSNFTLKIRSTKLEDSAMYFCASREGQGSYEQYFGPGTRLTVT.

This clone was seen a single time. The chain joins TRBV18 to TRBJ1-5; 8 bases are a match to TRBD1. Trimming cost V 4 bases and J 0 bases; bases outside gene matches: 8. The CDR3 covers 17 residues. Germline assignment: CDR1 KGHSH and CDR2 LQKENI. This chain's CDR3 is CASSLGTGPYSNQPQHF. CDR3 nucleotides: TGTGCCAGCTCACTCGGGACAGGTCCTTATAGCAATCAGCCCCAGCATTTT.

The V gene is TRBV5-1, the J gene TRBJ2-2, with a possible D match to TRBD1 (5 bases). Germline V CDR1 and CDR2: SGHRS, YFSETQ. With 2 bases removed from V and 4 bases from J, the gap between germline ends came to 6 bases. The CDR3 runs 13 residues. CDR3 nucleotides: TGCGCCAGCAGCTTTGGGGCCACCGGGGAGCTGTTTTTT. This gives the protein CASSFGATGELFF.

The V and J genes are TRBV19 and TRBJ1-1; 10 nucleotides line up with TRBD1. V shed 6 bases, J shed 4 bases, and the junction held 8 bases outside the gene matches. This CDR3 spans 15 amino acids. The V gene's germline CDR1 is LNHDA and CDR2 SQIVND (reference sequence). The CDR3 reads CASRKGTGVGTEAFF. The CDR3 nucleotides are TGTGCCAGTAGAAAGGGGACAGGGGTGGGCACTGAAGCTTTCTTT. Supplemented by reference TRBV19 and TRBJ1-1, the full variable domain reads DGGITQSPKYLFRKEGQNVTLSCEQNLNHDAMYWYRQDPGQGLRLIYYSQIVNDFQKGDIAEGYSVSREKKESFPLTVTSAQKNPTAFYLCASRKGTGVGTEAFFGQGTRLTVV.

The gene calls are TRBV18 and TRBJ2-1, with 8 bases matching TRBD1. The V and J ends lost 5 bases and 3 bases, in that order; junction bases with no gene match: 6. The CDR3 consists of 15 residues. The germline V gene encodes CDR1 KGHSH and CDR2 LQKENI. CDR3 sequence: CASSAGTGSYNEQFF. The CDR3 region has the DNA TGTGCCAGCTCAGCCGGGACAGGAAGCTACAATGAGCAGTTCTTC.

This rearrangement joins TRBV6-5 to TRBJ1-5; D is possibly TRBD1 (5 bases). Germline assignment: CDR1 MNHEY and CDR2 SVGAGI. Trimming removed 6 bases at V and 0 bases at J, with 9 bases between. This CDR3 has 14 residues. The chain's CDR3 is CASRGLVSNQPQHF. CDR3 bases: TGTGCCAGCAGGGGACTGGTTAGCAATCAGCCCCAGCATTTT.

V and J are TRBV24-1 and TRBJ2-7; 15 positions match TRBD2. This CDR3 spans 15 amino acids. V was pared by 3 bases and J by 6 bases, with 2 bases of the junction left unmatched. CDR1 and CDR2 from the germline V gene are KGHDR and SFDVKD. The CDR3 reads CATSDGTSGRIEQYF. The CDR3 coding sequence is TGTGCCACCAGTGATGGGACTAGCGGGAGGATCGAGCAGTACTTC.

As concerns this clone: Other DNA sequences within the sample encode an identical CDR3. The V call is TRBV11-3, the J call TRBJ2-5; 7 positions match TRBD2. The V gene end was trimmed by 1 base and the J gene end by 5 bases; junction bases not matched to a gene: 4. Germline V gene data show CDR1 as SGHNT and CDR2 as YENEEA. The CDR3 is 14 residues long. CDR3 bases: TGTGCCAGCAGCTTAGCCGGGGGAGGGGAGACCCAGTACTTC. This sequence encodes CASSLAGGGETQYF.

For the CDR3, the DNA is TGCAGCGTTGATTGCGCAGAACAGATCTCTGGGGCCAACGTCCTGACTTTC. It translates to CSVDCAEQISGANVLTF. The gene calls are TRBV29-1 and TRBJ2-6, with no clear D. V was clipped by 3 bases and J by 0 bases, with 15 bases between them. Germline V gene lookup returns CDR1 SQVTM and CDR2 ANQGSEA. The CDR3 contains 17 residues.

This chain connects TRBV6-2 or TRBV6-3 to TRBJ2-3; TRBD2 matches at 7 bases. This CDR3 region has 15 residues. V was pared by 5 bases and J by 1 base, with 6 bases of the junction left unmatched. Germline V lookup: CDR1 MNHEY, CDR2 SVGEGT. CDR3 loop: CASSPSGVRTDTQYF. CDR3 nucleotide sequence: TGTGCCAGCAGTCCCAGCGGGGTTCGCACAGATACGCAGTATTTT.